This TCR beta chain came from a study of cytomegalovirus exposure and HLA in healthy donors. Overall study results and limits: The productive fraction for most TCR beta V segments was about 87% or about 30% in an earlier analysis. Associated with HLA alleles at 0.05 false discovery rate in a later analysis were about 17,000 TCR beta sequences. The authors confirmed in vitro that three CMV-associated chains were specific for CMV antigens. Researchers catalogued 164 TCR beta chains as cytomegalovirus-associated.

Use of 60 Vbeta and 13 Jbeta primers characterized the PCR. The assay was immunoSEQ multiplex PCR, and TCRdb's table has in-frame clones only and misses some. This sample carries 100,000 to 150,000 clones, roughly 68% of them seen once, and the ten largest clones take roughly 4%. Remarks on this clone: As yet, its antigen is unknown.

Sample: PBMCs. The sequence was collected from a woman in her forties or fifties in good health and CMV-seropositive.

The CDR3 region is CASSFSSSRALNRGGEKLFF. The CDR3 bases are TGTGCCAGCAGTTTCTCTTCCTCCCGGGCTCTCAACAGGGGGGGGGAAAAACTGTTTTTT. The chain is built from TRBV28 and TRBJ1-4, with 8 bases fitting TRBD1. This CDR3 is built from 20 residues. V shed 3 bases, J shed 8 bases, and the junction held 23 bases outside the gene matches. The germline CDR1 and CDR2 sequences are MDHEN and SYDVKM. The complete variable domain, with remaining parts taken from reference TRBV28 and TRBJ1-4, reads DVKVTQSSRYLVKRTGEKVFLECVQDMDHENMFWYRQDPGLGLRLIYFSYDVKMKEKGDIPEGYSVSREKKERFSLILESASTNQTSMYLCASSFSSSRALNRGGEKLFFGSGTQLSVL.